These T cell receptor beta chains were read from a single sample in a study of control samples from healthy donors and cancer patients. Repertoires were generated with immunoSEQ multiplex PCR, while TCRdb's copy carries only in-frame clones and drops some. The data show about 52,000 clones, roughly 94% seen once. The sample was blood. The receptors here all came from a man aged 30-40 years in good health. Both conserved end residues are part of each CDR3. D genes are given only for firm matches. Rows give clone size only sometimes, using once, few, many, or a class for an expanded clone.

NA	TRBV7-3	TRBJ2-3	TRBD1	TGTGCCAGCAGCTTAAGGGGACAGGGGTTGAGTACGCAGTATTTT	CASSLRGQGLSTQYF
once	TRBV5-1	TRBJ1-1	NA	TGCGCCAGCAGCTTTATTCGGGCCTCGAACACTGAAGCTTTCTTT	CASSFIRASNTEAFF
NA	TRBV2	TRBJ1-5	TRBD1	TGTGCCAGCAGCGACAGGGGGCAGAGCAATCAGCCCCAGCATTTT	CASSDRGQSNQPQHF
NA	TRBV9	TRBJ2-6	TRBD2	TGTGCCAGCAGCGCGGGCGGGAGCGCTGGGGCCAACGTCCTGACTTTC	CASSAGGSAGANVLTF
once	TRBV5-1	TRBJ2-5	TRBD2	TGCGCCAGCAGCCCCCAGGGCGGGAGGGGGGAGACCCAGTACTTC	CASSPQGGRGETQYF
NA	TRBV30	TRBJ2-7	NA	TGTGCCTGGAAGTCAACCAGTGGGGAGCAGTACTTC	CAWKSTSGEQYF
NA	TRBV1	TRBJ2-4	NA	TGCACCAGCAGACCGGGACTACGAGACAAAAACATTCAGTACTTC	CTSRPGLRDKNIQYF
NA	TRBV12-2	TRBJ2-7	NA	TGTGCAAGTCGCTCCCGCCGGGGAGAGGCTTCTCACGAGCAGTACTTC	CASRSRRGEASHEQYF
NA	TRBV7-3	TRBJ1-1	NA	TGTGCCAGCAGCTTAGCGGGGGGCGAGTTGGTCACTGAAGCTTTCTTT	CASSLAGGELVTEAFF
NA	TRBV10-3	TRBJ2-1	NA	TGTGCCGCCGGGACTTCATACAATGAGCAGTTCTTC	CAAGTSYNEQFF
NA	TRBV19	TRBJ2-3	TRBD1	TGTGCCAGTAGTATAGAACCACGGACAGGGTTTTCAGATACGCAGTATTTT	CASSIEPRTGFSDTQYF
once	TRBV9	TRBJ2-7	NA	TGTGCCAGCAGCCCCTGGGATTTTGGGTACGAGCAGTACTTC	CASSPWDFGYEQYF
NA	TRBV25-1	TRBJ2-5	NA	TGTGCCAGCAGTTCCCCCGACAGGTACCAAGAGACCCAGTACTTC	CASSSPDRYQETQYF
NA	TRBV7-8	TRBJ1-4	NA	TGTGCCAGCAGCTTAGGGGGTACAACTAATGAAAAACTGTTTTTT	CASSLGGTTNEKLFF
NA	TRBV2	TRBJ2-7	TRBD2	TGTGCCAGCAGTGAAGGGACTAGCGGGAGGCATCTCTACGAGCAGTACTTC	CASSEGTSGRHLYEQYF
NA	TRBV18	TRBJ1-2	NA	TGTGCCAGCTCACCACCGGGGGATTTCTATGGCTACACCTTC	CASSPPGDFYGYTF
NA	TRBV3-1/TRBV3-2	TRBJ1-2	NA	TGTGCCAGCAGCCAAGTCGGGGGCGTTGGCTACACCTTC	CASSQVGGVGYTF
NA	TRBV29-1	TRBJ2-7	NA	TGCAGCGTTGAAATTTACTACGAGCAGTACTTC	CSVEIYYEQYF
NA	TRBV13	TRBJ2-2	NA	TGTGCCAGCAGCTGGGGACCGAGGGACCCCGGGGAGCTGTTTTTT	CASSWGPRDPGELFF
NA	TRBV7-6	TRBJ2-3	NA	TGTGCCAGCAGCTTAGGACTAGGACGGGGCACAGATACGCAGTATTTT	CASSLGLGRGTDTQYF
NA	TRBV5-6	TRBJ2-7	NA	TGTGCCAGCAGCTTGAAGGAGGCGGTTTCCTACGAGCAGTACTTC	CASSLKEAVSYEQYF
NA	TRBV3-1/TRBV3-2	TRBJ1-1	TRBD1	TGTGCCAGCAGCCCAATGGACAGGGGGCAATTCACTGAAGCTTTCTTT	CASSPMDRGQFTEAFF
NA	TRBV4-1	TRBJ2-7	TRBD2	TGCGCCAGCAGCCAAGATCCCCCCGCGGCGGGAGTAACCTACGAGCAGTACTTC	CASSQDPPAAGVTYEQYF
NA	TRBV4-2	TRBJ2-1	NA	TGTGCCAGCAGCCAAGGGTGGAGAACCTACAATGAGCAGTTCTTC	CASSQGWRTYNEQFF
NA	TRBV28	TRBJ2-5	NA	TGTGCCAGCAGTTCTATTCAAGAGACCCAGTACTTC	CASSSIQETQYF
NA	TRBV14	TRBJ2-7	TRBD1	TGTGCCAGCAGCCAAGCCCTGGGACAGACTTACGAGCAGTACTTC	CASSQALGQTYEQYF
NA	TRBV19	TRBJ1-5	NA	TGTGCCAGTAGTGTCTTCAGAGATAGCAATCAGCCCCAGCATTTT	CASSVFRDSNQPQHF
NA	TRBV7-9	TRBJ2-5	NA	TGTGCCAGCAGCCGGACGTCTCTCGAGACCCAGTACTTC	CASSRTSLETQYF
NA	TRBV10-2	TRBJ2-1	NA	TGCGCCAGCAGGGACCCGGGACTCTTGTACAATGAGCAGTTCTTC	CASRDPGLLYNEQFF
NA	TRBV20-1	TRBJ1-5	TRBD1	TGCAGTGCTCAGGGGGATGGGCCCCAGCATTTT	CSAQGDGPQHF
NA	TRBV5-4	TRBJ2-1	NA	TGTGCCAGCAGCTTGGGGGGCGCTAGCTCCTACAATGAGCAGTTCTTC	CASSLGGASSYNEQFF
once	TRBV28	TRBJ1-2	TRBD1	TGTGCCAGCAGTTTTTTCCCGGGACAGCCTCCTTGGGGCTACACCTTC	CASSFFPGQPPWGYTF
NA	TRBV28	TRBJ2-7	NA	TGTGCCAGCAATTCTGCCGCTCCGTACGAGCAGTACTTC	CASNSAAPYEQYF
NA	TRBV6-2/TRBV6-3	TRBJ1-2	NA	TGTGCCAGCAGTTACTCGCGAGTGTTACAGTACTATGGCTACACCTTC	CASSYSRVLQYYGYTF
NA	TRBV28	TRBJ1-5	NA	TGTGCCAGCAGGTGGGGGAGGAGCAATCAGCCCCAGCATTTT	CASRWGRSNQPQHF
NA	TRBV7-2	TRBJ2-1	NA	TGTGCCAGCAGCCGCAGAGACTACAATGAGCAGTTCTTC	CASSRRDYNEQFF
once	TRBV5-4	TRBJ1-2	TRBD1	TGTGCCAGCAGCTATCCGGGACAGAACTATGGCTACACCTTC	CASSYPGQNYGYTF
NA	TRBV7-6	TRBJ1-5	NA	TGTGCCAGCAGCCTTACACCGACCGTAGGTCAGCCCCAGCATTTT	CASSLTPTVGQPQHF
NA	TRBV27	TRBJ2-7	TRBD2	TGTGCCAGCAGGGACCCACGGACGGCTAGGAGGGCGGGAGGGCCGGTCGAGCAGTACTTC	CASRDPRTARRAGGPVEQYF
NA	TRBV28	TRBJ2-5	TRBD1	TGTGCCAGCAGTTTTGGACAGGGGGCTCAAGAGACCCAGTACTTC	CASSFGQGAQETQYF
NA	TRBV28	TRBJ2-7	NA	TGTGCCAGCAGCCCCGACGGCTACGAGCAGTACTTC	CASSPDGYEQYF
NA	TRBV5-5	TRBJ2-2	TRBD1	TGTGCCAGCAGCAACCCACAGGGGCCCGGGGAGCTGTTTTTT	CASSNPQGPGELFF
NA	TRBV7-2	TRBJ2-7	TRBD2	TGTGCCAGCAGCGCACCCAGAAGTCAGCGGGATCCATACGAGCAGTACTTC	CASSAPRSQRDPYEQYF
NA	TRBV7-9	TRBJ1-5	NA	TGTGCCAGCAGCCCCATCGAACAGCCCCAGCATTTT	CASSPIEQPQHF
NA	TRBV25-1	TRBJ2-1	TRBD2	TGTGCCAGCAGGTTCGGACTAGCGGACAATGAGCAGTTCTTC	CASRFGLADNEQFF
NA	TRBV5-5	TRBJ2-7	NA	TGTGCCAGCAGCTTGGTCGTGGTTAGCGAGCAGTACTTC	CASSLVVVSEQYF
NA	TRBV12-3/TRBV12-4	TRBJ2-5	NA	TGTGCCAGCAGTCCCGGCGGACAAGAGACCCAGTACTTC	CASSPGGQETQYF
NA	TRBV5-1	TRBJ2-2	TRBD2	TGCGCCAGCACCTATGTTCCATTCGGGACTAGCGGGACCGGGGAGCTGTTTTTT	CASTYVPFGTSGTGELFF
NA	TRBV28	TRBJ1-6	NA	TGTGCCAGCAGTTTTAGGCAGGGAAATTCACCCCTCCACTTT	CASSFRQGNSPLHF
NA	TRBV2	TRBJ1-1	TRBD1	TGTGCCAGCAGTGGAACGACAGGGGGCCTTGAAGCTTTCTTT	CASSGTTGGLEAFF
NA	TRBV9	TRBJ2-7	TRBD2	TGTGCCAGCAGCGCGGGACTAGCGGGAGTGTATGAGCAGTACTTC	CASSAGLAGVYEQYF